One T cell receptor (beta chain) is described in this entry. The data stem from a study of blood T cell repertoires in COVID-19. Study background: Sites across the United States, Italy and Spain contributed samples from acute and convalescent COVID-19. T cells, B-cell-depleted T cells, or PBMCs supplied cDNA or gDNA.

In the original analysis: Amplification of reference gene primers was used by the study to estimate nucleated cell counts. Data came from immunoSEQ multiplex PCR; TCRdb stores just in-frame clones and leaves some out. V and J calls and clone size are copied from that table; D and trimming were computed from the DNA. The data contain about 300,000 clones, more than 70% of them seen just once; the ten biggest clones take up roughly 1.6%. Germline CDR1 and CDR2: KGHSH and LQKENI. Trimming took off 2 bases at V and 9 bases at J, with 8 bases between the two ends. This CDR3 has 13 residues. This clonotype was obtained from a woman in her forties or fifties with acute or convalescent COVID-19. This chain connects TRBV18 to TRBJ1-6; a weak D match, TRBD1 (6 bases). The sequenced material came from peripheral blood. DNA of the CDR3: TGTGCCAGCTCACCAGGGGGCGGTTCACCCCTCCACTTT. Protein sequence: CASSPGGGSPLHF.